This TCR beta chain was found in a study of T cells after yellow fever vaccination. Looking at the study overall: SMART-Seq v4 Ultra Low Input prepared the low-cell-number fractions.

The CDR3 totals 12 residues. Trimming removed 5 bases at V and 8 bases at J, with 12 bases between. Per the germline V gene, CDR1 is SNHLY and CDR2 is FYNNEI. Study results and caveats: FACS-sorted repertoires might harbor abundant contaminating clonotypes from the bulk population. A small proportion of clonotypes was detected in both the CD4 and CD8 compartments. The study re-detected most primary-vaccination clones after the booster (roughly 96% CD4, roughly 85% CD8).

As for this clonotype: Its antigen is currently unknown.

In TCRdb, the 5' RACE reads were re-called with MiXCR into one record per CDR3 protein. This table holds a few hundred thousand distinct CDR3 sequences, approximately 21% found once. Sample: PBMCs, taken 15 days after the yellow fever booster vaccination. This TCR derives from a man aged 25-40 years who received the YFV17D yellow fever vaccine. V and J are TRBV2 and TRBJ1-2; unclear D gene. The CDR3 coding sequence is TGTGCCAGCAGTATTCGAGGCCTGGGCTACACCTTC. Translation gives CASSIRGLGYTF. Using reference TRBV2 and TRBJ1-2 for the parts outside the CDR3, the full variable domain is EPEVTQTPSHQVTQMGQEVILRCVPISNHLYFYWYRQILGQKVEFLVSFYNNEISEKSEIFDDQFSVERPDGSNFTLKIRSTKLEDSAMYFCASSIRGLGYTFGSGTRLTVV.